The TCR beta chain described here comes from a study of blood T cell repertoires in COVID-19. Study details: PBMCs, B-cell-depleted T cells, or T cells were the source of the cDNA or gDNA that made up the material.

The CDR3 totals 14 residues. The V end was cut by 0 bases, the J end by 4 bases, with 10 bases between. Germline CDR1 SGHDT, CDR2 YYEEEE. The count of this clone is one. Under the authors' procedure: Reference gene primer amplification yielded estimated nucleated cell counts. Assay: immunoSEQ multiplex PCR; the TCRdb copy retains only in-frame clones and omits some. V and J calls and clone size follow that table, whereas D and trimming were derived from the DNA. The table has over 50,000 clones, around 84% seen once. The specimen sequenced was peripheral blood. The sequence was obtained from a man aged 65-85 years with active COVID-19. The V gene is TRBV5-6, the J gene TRBJ1-1; D unclear. This chain's CDR3 is CASSLAFRGTEAFF. In DNA, the CDR3 is TGTGCCAGCAGCTTGGCCTTTCGGGGCACTGAAGCTTTCTTT.